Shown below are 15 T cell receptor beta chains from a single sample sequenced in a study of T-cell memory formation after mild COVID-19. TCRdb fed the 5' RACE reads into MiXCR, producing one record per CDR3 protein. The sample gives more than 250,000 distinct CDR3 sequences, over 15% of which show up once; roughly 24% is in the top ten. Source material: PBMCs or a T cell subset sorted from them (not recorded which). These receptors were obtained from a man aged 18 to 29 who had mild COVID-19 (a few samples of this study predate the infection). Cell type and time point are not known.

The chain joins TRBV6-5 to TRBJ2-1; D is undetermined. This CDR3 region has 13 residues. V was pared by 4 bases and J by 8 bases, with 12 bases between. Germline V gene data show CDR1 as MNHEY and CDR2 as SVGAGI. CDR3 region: CASSSNAVHEQFF. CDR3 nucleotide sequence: TGTGCCAGCAGTTCCAACGCTGTGCATGAGCAGTTCTTC.

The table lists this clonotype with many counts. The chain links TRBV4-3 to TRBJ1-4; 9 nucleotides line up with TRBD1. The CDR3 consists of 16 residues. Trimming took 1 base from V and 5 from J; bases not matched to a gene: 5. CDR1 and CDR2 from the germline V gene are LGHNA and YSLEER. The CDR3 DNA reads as TGCGCCAGCAGCCAAGCCCCCGGGACAGGGAATGAAAAACTGTTTTTT. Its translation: CASSQAPGTGNEKLFF.

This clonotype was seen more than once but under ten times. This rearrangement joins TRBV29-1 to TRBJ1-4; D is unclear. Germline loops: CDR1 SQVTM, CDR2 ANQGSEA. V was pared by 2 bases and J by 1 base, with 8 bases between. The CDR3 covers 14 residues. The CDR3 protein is CSVESVGTNEKLFF. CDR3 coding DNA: TGCAGCGTTGAATCGGTTGGAACTAATGAAAAACTGTTTTTT.

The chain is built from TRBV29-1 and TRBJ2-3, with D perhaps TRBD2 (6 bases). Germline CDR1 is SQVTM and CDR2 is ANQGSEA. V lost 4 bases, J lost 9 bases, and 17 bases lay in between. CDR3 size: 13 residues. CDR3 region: CSVGRGLGSTQYF. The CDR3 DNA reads TGCAGCGTTGGGCGGGGCCTCGGGTCGACGCAGTATTTT.

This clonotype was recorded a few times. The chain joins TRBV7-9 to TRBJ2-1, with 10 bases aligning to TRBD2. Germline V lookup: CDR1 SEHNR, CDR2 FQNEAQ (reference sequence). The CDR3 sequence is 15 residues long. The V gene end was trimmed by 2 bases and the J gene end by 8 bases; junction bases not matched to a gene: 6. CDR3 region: CASSLLTSGVYEQFF. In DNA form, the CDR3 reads TGTGCCAGCAGCTTATTAACTAGCGGGGTTTATGAGCAGTTCTTC.

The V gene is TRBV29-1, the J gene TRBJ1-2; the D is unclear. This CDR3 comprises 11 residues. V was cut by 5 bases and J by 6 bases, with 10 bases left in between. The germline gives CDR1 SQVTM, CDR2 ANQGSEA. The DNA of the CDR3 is TGCAGCGTTACGTCCGGCCATGGCTACACCTTC. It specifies CSVTSGHGYTF.

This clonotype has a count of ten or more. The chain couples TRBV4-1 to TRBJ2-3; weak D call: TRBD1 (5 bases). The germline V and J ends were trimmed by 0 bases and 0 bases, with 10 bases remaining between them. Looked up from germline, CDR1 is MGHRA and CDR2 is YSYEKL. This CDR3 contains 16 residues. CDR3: CASSQEGLPSTDTQYF. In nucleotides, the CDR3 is TGCGCCAGCAGCCAAGAGGGGCTCCCTAGCACAGATACGCAGTATTTT.

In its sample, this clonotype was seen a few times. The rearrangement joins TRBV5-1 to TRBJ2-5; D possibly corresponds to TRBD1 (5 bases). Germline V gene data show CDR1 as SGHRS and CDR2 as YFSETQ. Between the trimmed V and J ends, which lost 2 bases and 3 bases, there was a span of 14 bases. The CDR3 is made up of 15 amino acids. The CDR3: CASSLSSTGEETQYF. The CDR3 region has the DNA TGCGCCAGCAGCTTAAGTAGTACAGGCGAAGAGACCCAGTACTTC.

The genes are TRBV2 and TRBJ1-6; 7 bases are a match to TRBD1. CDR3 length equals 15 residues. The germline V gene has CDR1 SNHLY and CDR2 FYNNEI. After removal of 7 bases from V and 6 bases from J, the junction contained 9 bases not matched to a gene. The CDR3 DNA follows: TGTGCCAGCACTCGGGCGACAGGGTCTAATTCACCCCTCCACTTT. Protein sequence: CASTRATGSNSPLHF.

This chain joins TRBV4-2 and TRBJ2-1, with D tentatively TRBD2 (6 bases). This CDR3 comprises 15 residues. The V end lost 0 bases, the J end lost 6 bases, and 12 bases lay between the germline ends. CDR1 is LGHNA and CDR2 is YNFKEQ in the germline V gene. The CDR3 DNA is TGTGCCAGCAGCCAAGAGCGGGATTGGGGCAATGAGCAGTTCTTC. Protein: CASSQERDWGNEQFF.

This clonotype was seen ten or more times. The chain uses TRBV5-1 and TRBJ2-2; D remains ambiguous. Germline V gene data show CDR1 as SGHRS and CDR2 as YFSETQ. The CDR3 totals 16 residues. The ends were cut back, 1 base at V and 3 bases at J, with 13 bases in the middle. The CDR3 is CASSLRFPGDTGELFF. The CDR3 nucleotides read TGCGCCAGCAGCTTGCGATTTCCGGGCGACACCGGGGAGCTGTTTTTT.

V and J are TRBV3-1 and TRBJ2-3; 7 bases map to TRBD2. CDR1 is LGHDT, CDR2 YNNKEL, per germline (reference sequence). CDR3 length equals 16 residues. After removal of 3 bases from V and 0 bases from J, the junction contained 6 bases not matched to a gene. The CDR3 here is CASSHRAGPSTDTQYF. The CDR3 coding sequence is TGTGCCAGCAGCCACCGAGCGGGACCTAGCACAGATACGCAGTATTTT.

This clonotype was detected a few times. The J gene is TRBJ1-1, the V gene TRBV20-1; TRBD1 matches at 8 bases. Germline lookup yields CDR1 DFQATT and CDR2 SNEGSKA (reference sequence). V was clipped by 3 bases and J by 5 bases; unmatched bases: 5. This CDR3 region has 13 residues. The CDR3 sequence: CSASRQGSTEAFF. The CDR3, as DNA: TGCAGTGCTAGCCGACAGGGGTCAACTGAAGCTTTCTTT.

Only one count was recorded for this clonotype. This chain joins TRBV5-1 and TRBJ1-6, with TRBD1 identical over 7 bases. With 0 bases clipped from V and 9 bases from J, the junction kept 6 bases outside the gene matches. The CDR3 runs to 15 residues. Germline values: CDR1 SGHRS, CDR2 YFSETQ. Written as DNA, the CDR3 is TGCGCCAGCAGCTTGGCCCAGGGGGTAATTTCACCCCTCCACTTT. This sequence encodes CASSLAQGVISPLHF.

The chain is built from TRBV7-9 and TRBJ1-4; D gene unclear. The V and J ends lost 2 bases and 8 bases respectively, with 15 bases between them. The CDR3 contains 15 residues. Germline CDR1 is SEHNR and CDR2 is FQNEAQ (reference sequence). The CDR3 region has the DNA TGTGCCAGCAGCTTATCGTCTGCGAACGACGAAAAACTGTTTTTT. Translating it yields CASSLSSANDEKLFF.